This T cell receptor beta chain was recorded in a study of monozygotic twins with inflammatory bowel disease. Study-wide points: It was in IBD patients that TCRbeta diversity (inverse Simpson) was lower than in healthy co-twins. It was not supported that a single strong signal or clonotype was associated with IBD.

CDR3 size: 16 residues. Germline V gives CDR1 SGHKS, CDR2 YYEKEE (reference sequence). As for this clonotype: The antigen is unknown.

The authors drew more than 2 ml of blood from each donor. TCRdb re-called the 5' RACE reads and shows each CDR3 protein once, DNA omitted. This table holds under 150,000 distinct CDR3 sequences. The receptor's source is a human donor with ulcerative colitis or Crohn's disease, or a healthy co-twin of an affected twin (not recorded which). Material: blood. The chain is built from TRBV5-5 and TRBJ2-5; TCRdb selects TRBD1, and the lack of DNA leaves this call unchecked. The CDR3 loop is CASSAGQGRREETQYF.